Below, 8 T cell receptor beta chains from the same sample are listed, as sequenced in a study of OX40 agonist ivuxolimab in advanced cancers. Only in-frame clones appear in the TCRdb table, and some are missing; sequencing was by immunoSEQ multiplex PCR. The table has under 140,000 clones, 89% seen once. The source material was CD4+ or CD8+ T cells sorted from blood, sampled in a trial of the OX40 agonist ivuxolimab. The source of these receptors is an adult with an advanced solid tumor such as melanoma, head and neck, liver or kidney cancer.

The genes are TRBV5-4 and TRBJ2-3; the D gene could be TRBD1 or TRBD2 (7 bases each). V was trimmed by 4 bases and J by 3 bases, leaving 21 bases between them. The CDR3 sequence is 17 residues long. Per the germline V gene, CDR1 is SGHNT and CDR2 is YYREEE (reference sequence). This CDR3 reads CASSDTAGGGQTDTQYF. For the CDR3, the DNA is TGTGCCAGCAGCGACACCGCAGGGGGGGGCCAGACAGATACGCAGTATTTT.

This clone was observed a single time. This chain connects TRBV6-1 to TRBJ1-6; no clear D gene. Trimming pared 4 bases from V and 7 bases from J, leaving 17 bases between. The CDR3 is made up of 16 amino acids. Germline V gene lookup returns CDR1 MNHNS and CDR2 SASEGT. The CDR3 bases are TGTGCCAGCAGTGGAAGATGGAACAGCCTAAATTCACCCCTCCACTTT. This encodes CASSGRWNSLNSPLHF.

The chain joins TRBV7-9 to TRBJ1-2; D remains ambiguous. With 1 base removed from V and 2 bases from J, the gap between germline ends came to 8 bases. Looked up from germline, CDR1 is SEHNR and CDR2 is FQNEAQ (reference sequence). The CDR3 has 14 residues. CDR3 in amino acids: CASSLVERNYGYTF. The CDR3 DNA sequence: TGTGCCAGCAGCTTAGTGGAACGGAACTATGGCTACACCTTC.

The chain couples TRBV28 to TRBJ1-1; TRBD1 aligns across 10 bases. V shed 5 bases, J shed 3 bases, and the junction held 6 bases outside the gene matches. The CDR3 consists of 15 residues. The V gene's germline CDR1 is MDHEN and CDR2 SYDVKM. The CDR3 protein is CASSPRTGGYTEAFF. DNA of the CDR3: TGTGCCAGCAGTCCCCGGACAGGGGGGTACACTGAAGCTTTCTTT.

The chain carries TRBV21-1 and TRBJ2-4; the table's D call, TRBD2, was not checked against the DNA. TRBV21-1 is assigned pseudogene status. The CDR3 consists of 12 residues. The CDR3 coding sequence is TGTGCCAGCCTCCCTAGCCTAAACATTCAGTACTTC. It codes for CASLPSLNIQYF.

This clone was seen only once. V is TRBV9 and J is TRBJ2-2; D possibly uses TRBD1 or TRBD2 (5 bases each). This CDR3 spans 14 amino acids. V was trimmed by 3 bases and J by 0 bases, leaving 6 bases between them. Per the germline V gene, CDR1 is SGDLS and CDR2 is YYNGEE. The CDR3, as DNA: TGTGCCAGCAGCGGGGGGACGAACACCGGGGAGCTGTTTTTT. As protein: CASSGGTNTGELFF.

The rearrangement uses TRBV7-2 and TRBJ1-2, with a tentative D call TRBD1 (5 bases). From germline, CDR1 is SGHTA and CDR2 FQGNSA. CDR3 length equals 15 residues. Deletions cut 0 bases from V and 4 bases from J, with 12 bases between. The CDR3 DNA is TGTGCCAGCAGCTTAGCCTTGGCCAGGGCCTATGGCTACACCTTC. This codes for CASSLALARAYGYTF. The variable domain in full, with the rest retrieved from reference TRBV7-2 and TRBJ1-2, is GAGVSQSPSNKVTEKGKDVELRCDPISGHTALYWYRQSLGQGLEFLIYFQGNSAPDKSGLPSDRFSAERTGGSVSTLTIQRTQQEDSAVYLCASSLALARAYGYTFGSGTRLTVV.

The rearrangement uses TRBV19 and TRBJ2-3; no definite D call. Trimming removed 8 bases from V and 1 base from J, with 13 bases in between. The CDR3 totals 14 residues. Per the germline V gene, CDR1 is LNHDA and CDR2 is SQIVND (reference sequence). DNA of the CDR3: TGTGCCAGTCGTCACTCCCGCGGCACAGATACGCAGTATTTT. As protein: CASRHSRGTDTQYF.